The clone carrying this TCR beta chain has just a few counts. V lost 4 bases to trimming and J lost 6 bases, with 15 bases between them. CDR3 size: 14 residues. Germline assignment: CDR1 LGHDT and CDR2 YNNKEL (reference sequence). A single record per CDR3 protein comes from TCRdb applying MiXCR to the 5' RACE reads. In the table there are hundreds of thousands of distinct CDR3 sequences, roughly 15% of which are singletons. The sample belongs to a study of T-cell memory formation after mild COVID-19. Sequencing was carried out using PBMCs or a T cell subset sorted from them (not recorded which). This chain joins TRBV3-1 and TRBJ2-5; D gene uncertain. The clonotype comes from a man between 18 and 29 years old who had mild COVID-19 (a few samples of this study predate the infection). Cell type and time point are not known. This chain's CDR3 is CASSLDGRRKTQYF. The CDR3 DNA sequence: TGTGCCAGCAGCCTCGACGGACGGCGAAAGACCCAGTACTTC.